This entry concerns a single T cell receptor beta chain. Its target is not known. This CDR3 is 17 amino acids long. Germline loops: CDR1 DFQATT, CDR2 SNEGSKA (reference sequence). Trimming shortened V by 6 bases and J by 7 bases, and 28 bases separated the two germline ends. Each donor had around 9.2 milliliters of peripheral blood drawn. These data are taken from a study of blood T cells in healthy people across ages. The wider study: Template switching picked up about one barcoded beta molecule for each two T cells.

Notes on the study in general: As age increased, TCR beta diversity per million T cells fell in a roughly linear fashion.

Through a sample-barcoded 5' primer and a J-beta primer mix, a second PCR was run for about 6 to 11 cycles. Researchers report that a template-switch adaptor with 12 random nucleotides tagged each cDNA molecule. TCRdb reprocessed the 5' RACE reads via MiXCR and lists one record per CDR3 protein. The repertoire consists of some 670,000 distinct CDR3 sequences, with about 50% occurring once and the leading ten covering about 13%. This rearrangement joins TRBV20-1 to TRBJ2-1; D unclear. This sequence was found in a woman aged 80 or over in good health. Material for sequencing was blood. The CDR3 coding sequence is TGCAGTGCCAAATTCCCGAGCCCAACCGCTCTCAGGAATGAGCAGTTCTTC. Protein product: CSAKFPSPTALRNEQFF.